This TCR beta chain was captured in a study of blood T cell repertoires in acute mononucleosis (TCRdb year 2020). Describing the broader study: To capture the primary response, acute-phase samples were obtained within 2 weeks of when symptoms began. During acute infection, mean YVL-BR-specific and GLC-BM-specific cells made up about 1.9% and 1.1% of blood CD8 T cells. The mean EBV load in blood was 3.5 to 4 log10 genome copies per million B cells during acute infection, compared with roughly 2.5 at convalescence. General findings and caveats noted by the study authors: The low acute-to-convalescent clonotype overlap might be partly explained by sampling error, because only a fraction of each donor's blood was analyzed. Although only 8% to 10% of unique acute clonotypes carried over into convalescence, these persisting clonotypes made up most of the response, and the remainder were seemingly replaced by new, diverse de novo clonotypes. In TCR repertoire selection for BRLF1 (YVL-BR), TCRalpha CDR3 motifs took on a dominant role, whereas TCRbeta played only a minimal one. Only a few donors were included in the cohort, so group averages were based on very few individuals.

Total RNA from at least 8,000 sorted tetramer+ CD8 T cells was reverse transcribed into cDNA for TCR profiling. PCR amplification of CDR3 regions used primers annealing to V and J regions and added unique molecular identifiers so that templates could be tracked. The immunoSEQ platform, including its sequencing and error-correction standards, was used to profile TCRalpha and TCRbeta chains. The authors processed their data as follows. Clonal copy numbers were corrected for sequencing and PCR errors, and CDR3s were defined according to IMGT conventions. Only productive rearrangements were analyzed, using immunoSEQ Analyzer versions 2.0 and 3.0, with gene-pairing frequencies processed further in Microsoft Excel. Circos plots were used to visualize V-J pairings, and MEME together with a custom motifSearch program was used to find CDR3 motifs. The probability of generation of TCR sequences was calculated using the OLGA algorithm. Clonotypes seen at both visits were called persistent; those seen only acutely were nonpersistent; those seen only at convalescence were de novo. An amino acid clonotype used by more than one donor was defined as a public TCR. As stored in TCRdb, this immuneACCESS dataset retains in-frame rearrangements with V and J assigned. A fraction of the clones does not appear; measured against another copy, unresolved V genes explain less than half of the discrepancy, and the remainder lacks a known reason. Clone size and the V and J calls come from that table; the DNA yielded D and trimming. This sample is represented by 6,000 to 9,000 clones; 25% to 30% of them were singletons. 28% of the sample lies in the top ten.

This clone has ten or more counts. No base quality information exists; no much larger clone differs at one position. The same CDR3 also results from other DNA sequences found in this sample. Per the publication, the time point label means: acute infectious mononucleosis, at clinical presentation within 2 weeks of symptom onset (visit 1). Over the course of primary infection, this study followed CD8 T cell responses against two immunodominant EBV epitopes, BRLF1 109 (YVL-BR) and BMLF1 280 (GLC-BM). Primary EBV infection was taken to be indicated by a positive serum heterophile antibody test and EBV viral capsid antigen-specific IgM. Magnetic positive selection (MACS) was first used to enrich total CD8 T cells from PBMCs. A FACSAria III was used to sort live CD3+ CD8+ tetramer+ cells to over 95% purity. Cell sorting used a PE-conjugated tetramer carrying the BRLF1 109-117 peptide. Directly ex vivo after tetramer sorting, the TCR repertoires of EBV epitope-specific CD8 T cells were deep-sequenced at acute infection and at convalescence. Donors were a few people aged about 18 to 30 with clinical acute infectious mononucleosis and laboratory evidence of primary EBV infection. Heparinized peripheral blood was drawn at clinical presentation with mononucleosis symptoms and was drawn again about 6 months later. PBMCs were isolated by Ficoll-Paque density gradient centrifugation.

Reading from cysteine to phenylalanine, the CDR3 counts 15 amino acids. Only the CDR3 DNA is retained, 45 bases long and in frame from the first base. From the germline V gene, CDR1 is SGHRS and CDR2 is YFSETQ. V and J lose 10 bases and 7 bases, and a span of 26 bases separates them. The material sequenced was EBV YVL epitope tetramer+ CD8+ T cells sorted from PBMCs, taken during acute infectious mononucleosis. This specimen's cell subset or site label, interpreted: CD8 T cells binding a tetramer with EBV BRLF1 109-117 peptide (YVL-BR). This TCR was recovered from a woman aged 18-35 years with infectious mononucleosis caused by EBV. The chain is assembled from TRBV5-1 and TRBJ1-2; D gene: possibly TRBD1, on 6 matching bases. Here the CDR3 is given as CARRLAGGGPSGYTF. Read as DNA, the sequence is TGCGCCCGCCGCTTGGCCGGGGGGGGGCCAAGTGGCTACACCTTC.